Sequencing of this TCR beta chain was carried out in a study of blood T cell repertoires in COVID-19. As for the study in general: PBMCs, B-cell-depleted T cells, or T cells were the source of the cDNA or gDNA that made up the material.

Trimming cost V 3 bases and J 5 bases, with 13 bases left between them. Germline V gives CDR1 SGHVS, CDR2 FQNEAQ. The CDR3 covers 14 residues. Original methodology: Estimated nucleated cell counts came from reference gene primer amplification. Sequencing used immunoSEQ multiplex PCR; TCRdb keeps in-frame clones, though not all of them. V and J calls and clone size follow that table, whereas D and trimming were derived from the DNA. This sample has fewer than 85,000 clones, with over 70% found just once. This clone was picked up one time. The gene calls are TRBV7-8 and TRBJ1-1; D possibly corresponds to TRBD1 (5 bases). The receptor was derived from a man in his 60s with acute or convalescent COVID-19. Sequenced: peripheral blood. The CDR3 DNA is TGTGCCAGCAGCTTGGAGCAGGACATAACTGAAGCTTTCTTT. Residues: CASSLEQDITEAFF. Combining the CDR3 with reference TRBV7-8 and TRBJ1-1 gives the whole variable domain GAGVSQSPRYKVAKRGQDVALRCDPISGHVSLFWYQQALGQGPEFLTYFQNEAQLDKSGLPSDRFFAERPEGSVSTLKIQRTQQEDSAVYLCASSLEQDITEAFFGQGTRLTVV.